This T cell receptor beta chain was captured by sequencing in a study of blood T cell repertoires in COVID-19. How the authors handled the data: Reference gene primers were amplified, and this amplification served to estimate nucleated cell counts. Sequencing used immunoSEQ multiplex PCR; TCRdb keeps in-frame clones, though not all of them. V, J and clone size derive from that table, while D and trimming were established from the DNA sequence. The sample lists around 250,000 clones, about 90% occurring once. Participants were aged roughly 18 to 90 years from about two dozen US areas. Cohorts were based on clinical histories the participants reported. A COVID-19 case had been met by exposed participants during the 2 weeks before study entry. CDR1 is SQVTM, CDR2 ANQGSEA, per germline. V was cut by 4 bases and J by 6 bases, with 9 bases left in between. The CDR3 loop spans 11 amino acids.

The material sequenced was PBMCs or T cells enriched from blood (not recorded which). The V and J genes are TRBV29-1 and TRBJ1-2; D remains unclear. The source is a woman in her thirties or forties who had been exposed to COVID-19. In nucleotides, the CDR3 is TGCAGCGTTGTCGCCGGGGATGGCTACACCTTC. Amino acids: CSVVAGDGYTF.